This passage covers 22 T cell receptor beta chains from one sample sequenced in a study of human T cells and chemical hapten exposure. A single record per CDR3 protein comes from TCRdb applying MiXCR to the RACE reads. Of 25,000 to 35,000 distinct CDR3 sequences in the sample, about 7% were seen once. Time point given: healthy volunteer bleed at 2 weeks. The authors extracted total RNA from unfractionated whole blood. Source material: whole blood. Receptors were obtained from a human donor in good health. Some clones in this sample may be carry-over from other donors' samples.

Judged by abundance, this clonotype is medium-sized. This chain links TRBV7-9 with TRBJ1-2; maybe TRBD1 (5 bases). Germline values: CDR1 SEHNR, CDR2 FQNEAQ (reference sequence). There are 14 residues in the CDR3. Trimming removed 3 bases at V and 6 bases at J, with 14 bases between. This CDR3 is CASSFQGIGDGYTF. The CDR3 coding sequence is TGTGCCAGCAGCTTTCAAGGAATAGGGGATGGCTACACCTTC.

V usage is TRBV6-1 and J usage is TRBJ1-1, with no clear D. The CDR3 covers 13 residues. Germline V gene data show CDR1 as MNHNS and CDR2 as SASEGT. V was trimmed by 1 base and J by 1 base, leaving 4 bases between them. In nucleotides, the CDR3 is TGTGCCAGCAGTGAAGAGAGGAACACTGAAGCTTTCTTT. The encoded protein is CASSEERNTEAFF.

This chain links TRBV5-5 with TRBJ1-6, with unresolved D. This CDR3 has 16 amino acids. Germline V gives CDR1 SGHKS, CDR2 YYEKEE (reference sequence). Trimming took off 1 base at V and 0 bases at J, with 8 bases between the two ends. CDR3 region: CASSLLVSSYNSPLHF. The CDR3 region has the DNA TGTGCCAGCAGCTTGTTGGTCAGCTCCTATAATTCACCCCTCCACTTT. The variable domain in full, completed from reference TRBV5-5 and TRBJ1-6, reads DAGVTQSPTHLIKTRGQQVTLRCSPISGHKSVSWYQQVLGQGPQFIFQYYEKEERGRGNFPDRFSARQFPNYSSELNVNALLLGDSALYLCASSLLVSSYNSPLHFGNGTRLTVT.

This chain joins TRBV12-3 or TRBV12-4 and TRBJ1-1, with 7 positions matching TRBD1. The CDR3 runs 14 residues. V dropped 6 bases and J dropped 3; count of bases not matched to a gene: 7. The CDR3 reads CASRLTGRDTEAFF. The CDR3 region has the DNA TGTGCCAGCAGACTGACAGGGAGGGACACTGAAGCTTTCTTT.

This clonotype was seen many times. The chain carries TRBV7-9 and TRBJ1-1; unclear D gene. Germline V CDR1 and CDR2: SEHNR, FQNEAQ (reference sequence). The length of the CDR3 is 11 residues. V was clipped by 6 bases and J by 7 bases, with 9 bases between them. The CDR3 loop is CASRTAVEAFF. The CDR3 region has the DNA TGTGCCAGCAGGACCGCAGTTGAAGCTTTCTTT.

This clonotype has at least ten counts. The CDR3 reads CASSLNTGGAETQYF. The CDR3 coding sequence is TGCGCCAGCAGCTTGAACACAGGGGGCGCGGAGACCCAGTACTTC. The chain joins TRBV5-1 to TRBJ2-5, with 9 bases matching TRBD1. Germline values: CDR1 SGHRS, CDR2 YFSETQ. With 1 base clipped from V and 5 bases from J, the junction kept 6 bases outside the gene matches. The CDR3 runs 15 residues. Together with reference TRBV5-1 and TRBJ2-5, the CDR3 gives the full variable domain: KAGVTQTPRYLIKTRGQQVTLSCSPISGHRSVSWYQQTPGQGLQFLFEYFSETQRNKGNFPGRFSGRQFSNSRSEMNVSTLELGDSALYLCASSLNTGGAETQYFGPGTRLLVL.

This clonotype has only a few counts. CDR3 amino acids: CASSRTGTNEKLFF. The CDR3 DNA sequence: TGTGCCAGCAGTCGGACAGGGACTAATGAAAAACTGTTTTTT. V and J are TRBV27 and TRBJ1-4; 8 nucleotides line up with TRBD1. The CDR3 is 14 amino acids. Trimming cost V 5 bases and J 2 bases; bases outside gene matches: 1. Germline V CDR1 and CDR2: MNHEY, SMNVEV (reference sequence).

This clonotype showed up many times. This chain links TRBV7-9 with TRBJ1-2; 10 positions match TRBD1. Germline CDR1 is SEHNR and CDR2 is FQNEAQ (reference sequence). The CDR3 totals 14 residues. J gave up 4 bases and V 5 bases, and 4 bases lay outside the gene matches. The CDR3, as DNA: TGTGCCAGCAGCATGGACAGGGGGGGCTATGGCTACACCTTC. As protein: CASSMDRGGYGYTF.

The V call is TRBV30, the J call TRBJ1-2; 7 bases line up with TRBD1. The J segment lost 4 bases and the V segment lost 1 base, leaving 6 bases of the junction unmatched. The CDR3 loop spans 14 amino acids. Germline V CDR1 and CDR2: GTSNPN, SVGIG (reference sequence). CDR3 region: CAWSADRRGYGYTF. The CDR3 nucleotides read TGTGCCTGGAGTGCGGACAGGCGAGGCTATGGCTACACCTTC.

This clonotype was seen many times. This sequence joins TRBV6-1 and TRBJ1-5; 7 bases map to TRBD1. There are 14 residues in the CDR3. With 10 bases clipped from V and 1 base from J, the junction kept 7 bases outside the gene matches. Germline V lookup: CDR1 MNHNS, CDR2 SASEGT. The CDR3 region has the DNA TGTGCCACCAACTTAGGGGGCAGCAATCAGCCCCAGCATTTT. It encodes CATNLGGSNQPQHF.

In the case of this clonotype: A clone one base away is much larger, so this may be a read error. The chain carries TRBV5-1 and TRBJ2-6, with D perhaps matching TRBD2 (5 bases). The CDR3 has 16 amino acids. Germline lookup yields CDR1 SGHRS and CDR2 YFSETQ. The CDR3 DNA sequence: TGCGTCAGCAGCCCCGGGGTCATCTCTGGGGCCAACGTCCTGACTTTC. It is translated as CVSSPGVISGANVLTF.

This clonotype was detected ten times or more. The V gene is TRBV30, the J gene TRBJ2-3; no reliable D call. The length of the CDR3 is 16 residues. Trimming pared 1 base from V and 0 bases from J, leaving 14 bases between. Per the germline V gene, CDR1 is GTSNPN and CDR2 is SVGIG (reference sequence). In nucleotides, the CDR3 is TGTGCCTGGAGTGGTCTGAAGATAACTAGCACAGATACGCAGTATTTT. Amino acid sequence: CAWSGLKITSTDTQYF.

CDR3 residues: CSARDGRFDSPLHF. CDR3 DNA sequence: TGCAGTGCTAGAGATGGGCGGTTTGATTCACCCCTCCACTTT. This chain connects TRBV20-1 to TRBJ1-6; no reliable D call. The CDR3 is 14 amino acids. Germline loops: CDR1 DFQATT, CDR2 SNEGSKA (reference sequence). V lost 0 bases and J 8 bases, leaving 11 bases between the germline ends.

A few counts support this clonotype. The chain recombines TRBV9 with TRBJ1-6; D is uncertain. The V end was cut by 2 bases, the J end by 5 bases, with 8 bases between. Germline CDR1 SGDLS, CDR2 YYNGEE. This CDR3 has 14 amino acids. The CDR3 protein is CASSVGFNNSPLHF. The CDR3 nucleotides read TGTGCCAGCAGCGTCGGTTTTAATAATTCACCCCTCCACTTT.

This clonotype has more than one count but fewer than ten. The V gene is TRBV3-1, the J gene TRBJ1-5; D possibly corresponds to TRBD1 (6 bases). Germline V lookup: CDR1 LGHDT, CDR2 YNNKEL (reference sequence). Trimming shortened V by 3 bases and J by 1 base, and 10 bases separated the two germline ends. CDR3 size: 15 residues. The CDR3 bases are TGTGCCAGCAGCCATGGAGGGGGAAGCAATCAGCCCCAGCATTTT. Translated, it gives CASSHGGGSNQPQHF.

This clonotype was observed at least ten times. The chain employs TRBV10-3 and TRBJ1-6, with a tentative D call TRBD1 (6 bases). V was trimmed by 5 bases and J by 11 bases, leaving 13 bases between them. This CDR3 contains 13 residues. From germline, CDR1 is ENHRY and CDR2 SYGVKD. The CDR3 DNA is TGTGCCATCAGTAACAACGACAGGCCACCCCTCCACTTT. Translating it yields CAISNNDRPPLHF.

The chain combines TRBV5-4 with TRBJ2-7; D call uncertain. The V end lost 4 bases, the J end lost 2 bases, and 13 bases lay between the germline ends. There are 14 residues in the CDR3. Germline values: CDR1 SGHNT, CDR2 YYREEE (reference sequence). The CDR3 loop reads CASSPGRAAYEQYF. CDR3 sequence (DNA): TGTGCCAGCAGCCCCGGTCGGGCCGCCTACGAGCAGTACTTC.

This clonotype is large (0.1 to 1%). The chain couples TRBV5-1 to TRBJ1-5; D not certain. CDR3 length: 12 amino acids. CDR1 is SGHRS and CDR2 is YFSETQ in the germline V gene. V lost 4 bases, J lost 4 bases, and 6 bases lay in between. The CDR3 loop is CASSQRNQPQHF. The CDR3 bases are TGCGCCAGCAGCCAAAGAAATCAGCCCCAGCATTTT. The full variable domain, in which reference TRBV5-1 and TRBJ1-5 provide the parts outside the CDR3, is KAGVTQTPRYLIKTRGQQVTLSCSPISGHRSVSWYQQTPGQGLQFLFEYFSETQRNKGNFPGRFSGRQFSNSRSEMNVSTLELGDSALYLCASSQRNQPQHFGDGTRLSIL.

This clonotype appeared many times. The chain carries TRBV3-1 and TRBJ1-2, with a possible D match to TRBD1 (6 bases). CDR3 length equals 17 residues. Deletions cut 1 base from V and 1 base from J, with 16 bases between. The germline gives CDR1 LGHDT, CDR2 YNNKEL (reference sequence). The CDR3 loop is CASSQGARTDGNYGYTF. Written as DNA, the CDR3 is TGTGCCAGCAGCCAAGGGGCCAGGACAGACGGTAACTATGGCTACACCTTC.

The chain employs TRBV29-1 and TRBJ2-2, with D maybe TRBD2 (5 bases). The V gene's germline CDR1 is SQVTM and CDR2 ANQGSEA. The CDR3 is made up of 16 amino acids. With 1 base removed from V and 0 bases from J, the gap between germline ends came to 12 bases. The CDR3 coding sequence is TGCAGCGTTGAAGGAACAGCGGAGTCGAACACCGGGGAGCTGTTTTTT. This translates into CSVEGTAESNTGELFF.

The V call is TRBV18, the J call TRBJ1-5, with D possibly matching TRBD1 (6 bases). Germline V CDR1 and CDR2: KGHSH, LQKENI. The V gene lost 3 bases and the J gene lost 3 bases, with 12 bases spanning the gap. This CDR3 is 15 amino acids long. DNA of the CDR3: TGTGCCAGCTCACCGACAGGATTGTCCAATCAGCCCCAGCATTTT. As protein: CASSPTGLSNQPQHF.

In this sample, this clonotype turned up many times. The J gene is TRBJ2-3, the V gene TRBV9; D may be TRBD2 (6 bases). There are 15 residues in the CDR3. The germline V and J ends were trimmed by 0 bases and 3 bases, with 11 bases remaining between them. The germline V gene encodes CDR1 SGDLS and CDR2 YYNGEE. CDR3 loop: CASSVDGGKTDTQYF. The CDR3 nucleotides read TGTGCCAGCAGCGTAGATGGCGGGAAGACAGATACGCAGTATTTT.